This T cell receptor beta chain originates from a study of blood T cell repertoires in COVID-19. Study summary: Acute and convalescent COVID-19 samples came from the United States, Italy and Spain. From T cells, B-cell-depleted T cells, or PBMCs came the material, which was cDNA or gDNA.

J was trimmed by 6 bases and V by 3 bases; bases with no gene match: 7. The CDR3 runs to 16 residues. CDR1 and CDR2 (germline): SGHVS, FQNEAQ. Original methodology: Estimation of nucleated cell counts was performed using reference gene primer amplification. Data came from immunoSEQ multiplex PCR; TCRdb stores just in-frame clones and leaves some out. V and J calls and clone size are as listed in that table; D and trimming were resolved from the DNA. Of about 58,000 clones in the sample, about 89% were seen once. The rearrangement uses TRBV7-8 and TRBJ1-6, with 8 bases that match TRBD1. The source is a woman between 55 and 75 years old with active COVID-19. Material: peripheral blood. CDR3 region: CASSFLDRALNSPLHF. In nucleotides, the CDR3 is TGTGCCAGCAGCTTTCTGGACAGGGCACTTAATTCACCCCTCCACTTT.